The 7 T cell receptor beta chains given below trace back to one sample, sequenced in a study of blood T cell repertoires in COVID-19. Some clones are missing from TCRdb's copy, which holds only in-frame ones; the method was immunoSEQ multiplex PCR. The data contain over 85,000 clones, 87% of them seen just once; the ten biggest clones take up around 16%. The sample consisted of peripheral blood. The receptors were gathered from a male donor with acute or convalescent COVID-19.

The rearrangement uses TRBV3-1 (or the pseudogene TRBV3-2) and TRBJ1-1; TRBD1 aligns across 7 bases. Per the germline V gene, CDR1 is LGHDT and CDR2 is YNNKEL (reference sequence). The junction had 9 bases not matched to a gene; V was cut back by 2 bases and J by 6 bases. This CDR3 region has 15 residues. The CDR3 sequence: CASSQITGVESEAFF. CDR3 in DNA: TGTGCCAGCAGCCAAATCACAGGGGTAGAGTCTGAAGCTTTCTTT.

In nucleotides, the CDR3 is TGCAGCGTTGATCTACAGGGGCCGGATACGCAGTATTTT. Translated, it gives CSVDLQGPDTQYF. The chain combines TRBV29-1 with TRBJ2-3; 7 bases agree with TRBD1. The germline V gene encodes CDR1 SQVTM and CDR2 ANQGSEA. The CDR3 covers 13 residues. With V trimmed by 3 bases and J by 6 bases, 6 bases remained unmatched.

This chain connects TRBV9 to TRBJ1-5; D is possibly TRBD1 (6 bases). The CDR3 contains 13 residues. V lost 4 bases and J 8 bases, leaving 13 bases between the germline ends. Germline CDR1 and CDR2: SGDLS and YYNGEE. CDR3 residues: CASSPRGSEPQHF. CDR3 sequence (DNA): TGTGCCAGCAGCCCGAGGGGGTCGGAGCCCCAGCATTTT.

This clone was seen once. V gene TRBV9 combines with J gene TRBJ1-6, with TRBD1 matching over 9 bases. The length of the CDR3 is 15 residues. Germline V gives CDR1 SGDLS, CDR2 YYNGEE. V lost 4 bases, J lost 8 bases, and 7 bases stayed unmatched. CDR3 sequence reads: CASSPGQGKDSPLHF. The CDR3 DNA reads as TGTGCCAGCAGCCCCGGACAGGGGAAAGATTCACCCCTCCACTTT.

This clone has just a few counts. The rearrangement links TRBV3-1 (or the pseudogene TRBV3-2) to TRBJ1-5; weak D call: TRBD1 (5 bases). The germline CDR1 and CDR2 sequences are LGHDT and YNNKEL (reference sequence). With 0 bases removed from V and 3 bases from J, the gap between germline ends came to 9 bases. This CDR3 spans 15 amino acids. The DNA for the CDR3 is TGTGCCAGCAGCCAAGATATGGGGCCCAATCAGCCCCAGCATTTT. It translates to CASSQDMGPNQPQHF.

The J gene is TRBJ1-1, the V gene TRBV5-1; D not certain. Looked up from germline, CDR1 is SGHRS and CDR2 is YFSETQ. This CDR3 is built from 14 residues. The V and J ends lost 0 bases and 3 bases respectively, with 9 bases between them. The DNA for the CDR3 is TGCGCCAGCAGCTTGGGGCAGGCCTACACTGAAGCTTTCTTT. It translates to CASSLGQAYTEAFF.

This chain connects TRBV5-4 to TRBJ2-5; 11 nucleotides align to TRBD2. Germline-derived CDR1 and CDR2 are SGHNT and YYREEE (reference sequence). With 4 bases clipped from V and 5 bases from J, the junction kept 4 bases outside the gene matches. This CDR3 spans 14 amino acids. The CDR3, as DNA: TGTGCCAGCAGCGTAGCGGGGGGGCGTGAGACCCAGTACTTC. This sequence encodes CASSVAGGRETQYF.